This T cell receptor beta chain originates from a study of shared clonotypes between healthy human individuals. Overall study context: The plates for each donor numbered three CD4 naive, three CD4 memory, two CD8 naive and one CD8 memory. Overall study findings and caveats: Compared with memory subsets, naive subsets generally had larger estimated richness.

The material for each subset, its genomic DNA, was split evenly across several immunoSEQ plates. Clones were sequenced by immunoSEQ multiplex PCR, and TCRdb holds only the in-frame ones, with some missing. The data show nearly 750,000 clones, 72% seen once. Per germline, CDR1 SGHAT and CDR2 FQDESV (reference sequence). V lost 5 bases and J 11 bases, leaving 4 bases between the germline ends. This CDR3 contains 9 residues. As regards this clone: Antigen unknown.

This receptor was taken from a woman aged 30 to 39 in good health. The sample consisted of memory CD4+ T cells sorted from blood. Subset specified: CD45RA-negative fraction. This rearrangement joins TRBV11-1 to TRBJ2-1; D not resolved. For the CDR3, the DNA is TGTGCCAGCAGCCAACAGCAGTTCTTC. Amino acid sequence: CASSQQQFF.